The entry below gives a single T cell receptor beta chain sequence along with its context. The target of this receptor is not known. Per-nucleotide qualities are absent, and no much larger clonotype sits a single base away. Whole blood was collected in K2EDTA tubes by collaborating institutions according to the institutions' own protocols. For TCRbeta analysis, collaborators shipped samples as frozen whole blood, isolated PBMCs, or DNA extracted from either of those sample types. This sample stems from a study of blood T cell repertoires in COVID-19 (dated by TCRdb to the early 2020s). Background for the entire study: The collaborator samples originated in the United States, Italy and Spain and spanned the acute and convalescent phases of COVID-19. Deeply sampled blood TCRbeta repertoires from subjects exposed to, actively infected with, or recovered from COVID-19 were included in the dataset. The material from the prospective study consisted of cDNA or gDNA derived from T cells, B-cell-depleted T cells, or PBMCs. The samples were drawn from the first 160 participants of the ongoing ImmuneRACE study and from roughly 1,300 subjects provided by 6 global collaborators. A freely available public database, intended as a resource for researchers studying the immune response to SARS-CoV-2, is where the repertoires were released. HLA class I and class II types, where available, came from metadata supplied by the sample provider rather than from assay-based typing. The sample metadata nearly always contained a de-identified subject ID, COVID-19 status, age in years and sex.

Study-wide conclusions, independent of this receptor: How much clinical and demographic metadata was included differed by source and by participant, and the metadata was provided uncurated.

TCRbeta CDR3 regions were amplified from genomic DNA using the immunoSEQ Assay, a bias-controlled multiplex PCR. Under the source paper's analysis protocol: The number of nucleated cells in each sample was estimated by amplification of reference gene primers within the assay. Sequence reads were collapsed and filtered to measure the absolute abundance of every unique TCRbeta CDR3 rearrangement. For each sample, productive Simpson clonality was calculated as the square root of Simpson's diversity index over productive rearrangements. The table was pulled from immuneACCESS by TCRdb, which kept in-frame rearrangements only. Such tables lose some clones; where checked, under half of the loss comes from unresolved V genes, and the rest has no known cause. That table gives V, J and clone size, and the DNA gave D and trimming. The sample contains about 240,000 clones, about 82% of them found a single time. The ten largest clones add up to 9% to 15% of the sample.

The clonotype was recovered from an elderly man with acute or convalescent COVID-19. Sequencing was performed on peripheral blood.

The CDR3 region reads CASCRMGTGDIQYF. The nucleotides are TGTGCCAGCTGTAGAATGGGGACGGGGGACATTCAGTACTTC. The chain couples TRBV2 to TRBJ2-4, and the D gene may be TRBD2, 6 bases matching. From the cysteine through the phenylalanine, the CDR3 covers 14 amino acids. The CDR3 DNA has 42 bases and is translated from base 1. The junction shows trimming of 8 bases on V and 8 bases on J, plus 19 bases between the germline ends. The germline V gene sets CDR1 to SNHLY and CDR2 to FYNNEI.